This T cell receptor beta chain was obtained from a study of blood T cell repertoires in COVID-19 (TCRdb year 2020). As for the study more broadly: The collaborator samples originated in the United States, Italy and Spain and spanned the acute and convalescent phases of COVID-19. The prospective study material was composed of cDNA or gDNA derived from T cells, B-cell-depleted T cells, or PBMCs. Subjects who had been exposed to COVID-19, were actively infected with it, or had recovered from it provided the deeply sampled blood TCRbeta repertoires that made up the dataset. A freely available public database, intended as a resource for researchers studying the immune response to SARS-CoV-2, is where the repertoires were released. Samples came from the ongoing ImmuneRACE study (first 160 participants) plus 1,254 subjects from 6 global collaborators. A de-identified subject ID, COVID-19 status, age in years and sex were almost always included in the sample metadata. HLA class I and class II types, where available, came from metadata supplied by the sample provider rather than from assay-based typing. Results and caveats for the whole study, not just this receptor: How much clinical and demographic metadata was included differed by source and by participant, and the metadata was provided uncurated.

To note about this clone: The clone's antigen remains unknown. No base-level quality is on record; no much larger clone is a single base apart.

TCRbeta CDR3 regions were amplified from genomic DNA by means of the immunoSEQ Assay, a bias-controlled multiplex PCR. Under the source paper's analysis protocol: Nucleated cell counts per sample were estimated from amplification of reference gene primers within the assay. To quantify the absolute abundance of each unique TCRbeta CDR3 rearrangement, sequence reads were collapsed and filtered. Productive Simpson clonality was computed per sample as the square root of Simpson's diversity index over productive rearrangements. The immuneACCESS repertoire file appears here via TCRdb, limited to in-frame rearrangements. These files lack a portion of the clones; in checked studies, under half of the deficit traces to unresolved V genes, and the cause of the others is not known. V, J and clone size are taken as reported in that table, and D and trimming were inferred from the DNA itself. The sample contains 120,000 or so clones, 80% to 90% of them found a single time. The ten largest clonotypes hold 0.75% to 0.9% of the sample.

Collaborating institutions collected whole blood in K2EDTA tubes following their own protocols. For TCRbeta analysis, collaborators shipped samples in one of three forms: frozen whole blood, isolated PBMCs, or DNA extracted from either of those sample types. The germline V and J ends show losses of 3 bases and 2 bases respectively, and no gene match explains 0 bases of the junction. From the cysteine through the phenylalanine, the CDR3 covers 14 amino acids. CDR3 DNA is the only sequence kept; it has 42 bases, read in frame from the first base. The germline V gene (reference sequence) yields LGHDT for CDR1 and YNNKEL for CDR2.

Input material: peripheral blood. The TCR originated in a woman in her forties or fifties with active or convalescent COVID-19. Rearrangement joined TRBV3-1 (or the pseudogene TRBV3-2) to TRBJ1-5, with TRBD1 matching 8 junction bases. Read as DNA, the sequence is TGTGCCAGCAGCCAGGACAGGGGCAATCAGCCCCAGCATTTT. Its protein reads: CASSQDRGNQPQHF.